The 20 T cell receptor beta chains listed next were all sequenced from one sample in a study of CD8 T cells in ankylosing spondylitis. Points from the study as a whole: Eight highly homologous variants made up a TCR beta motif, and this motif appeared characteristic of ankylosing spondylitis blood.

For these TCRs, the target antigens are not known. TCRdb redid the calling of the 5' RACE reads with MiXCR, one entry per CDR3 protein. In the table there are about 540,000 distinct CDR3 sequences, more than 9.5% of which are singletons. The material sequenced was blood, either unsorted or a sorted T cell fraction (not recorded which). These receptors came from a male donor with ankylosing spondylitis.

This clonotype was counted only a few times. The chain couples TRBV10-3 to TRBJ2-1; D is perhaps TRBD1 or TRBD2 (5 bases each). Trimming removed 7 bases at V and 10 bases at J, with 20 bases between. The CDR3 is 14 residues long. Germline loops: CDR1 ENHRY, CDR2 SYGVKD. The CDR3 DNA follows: TGTGCCATCACCCTAGCTCGCCAGGGTGGAGAGCAGTTCTTC. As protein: CAITLARQGGEQFF.

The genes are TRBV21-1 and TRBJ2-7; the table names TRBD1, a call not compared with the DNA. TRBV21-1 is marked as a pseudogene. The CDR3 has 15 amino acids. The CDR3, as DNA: TGTGCCAGCAGCAAAAGACAGGCCTTGAACTACGAGCAGTACGTC. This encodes CASSKRQALNYEQYV.

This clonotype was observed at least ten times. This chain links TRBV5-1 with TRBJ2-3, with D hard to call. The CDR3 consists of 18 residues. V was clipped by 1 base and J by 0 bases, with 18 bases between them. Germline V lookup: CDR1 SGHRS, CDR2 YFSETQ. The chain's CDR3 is CASSLFPPRTASTDTQYF. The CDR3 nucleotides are TGCGCCAGCAGCTTGTTTCCTCCACGGACGGCTAGCACAGATACGCAGTATTTT. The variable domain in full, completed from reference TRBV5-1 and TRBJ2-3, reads KAGVTQTPRYLIKTRGQQVTLSCSPISGHRSVSWYQQTPGQGLQFLFEYFSETQRNKGNFPGRFSGRQFSNSRSEMNVSTLELGDSALYLCASSLFPPRTASTDTQYFGPGTRLTVL.

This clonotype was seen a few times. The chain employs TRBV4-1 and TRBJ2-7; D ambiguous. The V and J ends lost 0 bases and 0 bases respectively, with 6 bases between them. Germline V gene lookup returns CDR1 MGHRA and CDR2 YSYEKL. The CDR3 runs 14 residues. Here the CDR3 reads CASSQDTNSYEQYV. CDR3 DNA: TGCGCCAGCAGCCAAGATACGAACTCCTACGAGCAGTACGTC.

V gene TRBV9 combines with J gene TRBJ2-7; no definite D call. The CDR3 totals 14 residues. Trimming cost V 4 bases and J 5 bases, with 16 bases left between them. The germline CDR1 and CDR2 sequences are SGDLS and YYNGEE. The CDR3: CASSSYSFGNEQYF. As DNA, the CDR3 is TGTGCCAGCAGCTCATACTCCTTTGGGAACGAGCAGTACTTC.

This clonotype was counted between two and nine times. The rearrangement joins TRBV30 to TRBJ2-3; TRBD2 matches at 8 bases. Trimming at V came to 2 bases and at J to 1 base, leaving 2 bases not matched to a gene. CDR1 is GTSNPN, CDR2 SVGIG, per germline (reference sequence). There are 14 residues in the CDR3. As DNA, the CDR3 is TGTGCCTGGAGTCCCGGGGGGGGCACAGATACGCAGTATTTT. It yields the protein CAWSPGGGTDTQYF.

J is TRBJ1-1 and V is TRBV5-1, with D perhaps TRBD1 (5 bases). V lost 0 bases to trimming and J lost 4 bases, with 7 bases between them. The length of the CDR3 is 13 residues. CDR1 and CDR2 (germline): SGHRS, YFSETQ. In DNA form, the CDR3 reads TGCGCCAGCAGCTTGGCCGGGACCACTGAAGCTTTCTTT. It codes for CASSLAGTTEAFF.

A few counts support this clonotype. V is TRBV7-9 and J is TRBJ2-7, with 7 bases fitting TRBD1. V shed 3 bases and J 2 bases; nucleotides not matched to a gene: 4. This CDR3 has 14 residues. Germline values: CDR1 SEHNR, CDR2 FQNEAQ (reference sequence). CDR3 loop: CASSLTGRAYEQYF. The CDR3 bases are TGTGCCAGCAGCTTGACAGGGCGGGCCTACGAGCAGTACTTC.

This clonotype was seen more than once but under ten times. The CDR3 DNA sequence: TGTGCCAGCAGCTTTGCAGGGAAGAATGGCTACACCTTC. Residues: CASSFAGKNGYTF. This rearrangement joins TRBV7-2 to TRBJ1-2; D may be TRBD1 (5 bases). V was pared by 3 bases and J by 6 bases, with 11 bases between. This CDR3 has 13 amino acids. Germline assignment: CDR1 SGHTA and CDR2 FQGNSA.

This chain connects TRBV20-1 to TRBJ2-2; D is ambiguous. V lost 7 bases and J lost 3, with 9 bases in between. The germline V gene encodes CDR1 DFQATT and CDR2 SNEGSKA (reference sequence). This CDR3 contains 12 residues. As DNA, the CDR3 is TGCAGTGGAAGGAGTTACACCGGGGAGCTGTTTTTT. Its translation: CSGRSYTGELFF.

The CDR3 region has the DNA TGTGCCACCAGCAGAGATCATTTACTAGCGGGAGTATACGAGCAGTACGTC. Encoded protein: CATSRDHLLAGVYEQYV. The chain couples TRBV15 to TRBJ2-7, with 11 positions matching TRBD2. Germline CDR1 and CDR2: LNHNV and YYDKDF (reference sequence). After removal of 0 bases from V and 4 bases from J, the junction contained 8 bases not matched to a gene. This CDR3 has 17 amino acids.

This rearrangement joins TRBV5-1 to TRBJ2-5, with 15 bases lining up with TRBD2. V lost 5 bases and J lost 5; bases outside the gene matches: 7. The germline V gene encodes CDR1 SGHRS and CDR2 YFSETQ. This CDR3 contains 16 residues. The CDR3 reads CASREGLAGGPETQYF. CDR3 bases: TGCGCCAGCAGAGAAGGACTAGCGGGAGGGCCGGAGACCCAGTACTTC.

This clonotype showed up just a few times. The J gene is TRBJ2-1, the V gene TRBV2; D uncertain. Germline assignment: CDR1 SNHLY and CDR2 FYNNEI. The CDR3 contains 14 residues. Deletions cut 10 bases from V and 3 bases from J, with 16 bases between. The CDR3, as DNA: TGTGCCACCACCCCCAGGACCCTCTACAATGAGCAGTTCTTC. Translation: CATTPRTLYNEQFF.

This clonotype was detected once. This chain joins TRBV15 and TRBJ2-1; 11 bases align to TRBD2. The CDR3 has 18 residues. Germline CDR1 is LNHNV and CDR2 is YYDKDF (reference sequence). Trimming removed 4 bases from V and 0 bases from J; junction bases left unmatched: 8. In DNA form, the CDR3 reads TGTGCCACCAGCAAGGGTAGCGGGAGGGCGAGCTCCTACAATGAGCAGTTCTTC. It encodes CATSKGSGRASSYNEQFF.

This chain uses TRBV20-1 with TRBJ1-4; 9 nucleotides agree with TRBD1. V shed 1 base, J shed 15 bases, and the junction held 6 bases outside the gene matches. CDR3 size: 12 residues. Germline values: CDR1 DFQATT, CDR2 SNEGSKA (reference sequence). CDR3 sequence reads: CSARAGDRELFF. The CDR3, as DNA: TGCAGTGCTAGAGCCGGGGACAGGGAGTTGTTTTTT.

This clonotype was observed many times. The CDR3 coding sequence is TGTGCCAGCAGCAGGGATACGAACACTGAAGCTTTCTTT. Residues: CASSRDTNTEAFF. The J gene is TRBJ1-1, the V gene TRBV3-1; D is uncertain. V lost 5 bases, J lost 1 base, and 8 bases lay in between. Looked up from germline, CDR1 is LGHDT and CDR2 is YNNKEL (reference sequence). The CDR3 is made up of 13 amino acids. The entire variable domain, with the rest obtained from reference TRBV3-1 and TRBJ1-1, is as follows: DTAVSQTPKYLVTQMGNDKSIKCEQNLGHDTMYWYKQDSKKFLKIMFSYNNKELIINETVPNRFSPKSPDKAHLNLHINSLELGDSAVYFCASSRDTNTEAFFGQGTRLTVV.

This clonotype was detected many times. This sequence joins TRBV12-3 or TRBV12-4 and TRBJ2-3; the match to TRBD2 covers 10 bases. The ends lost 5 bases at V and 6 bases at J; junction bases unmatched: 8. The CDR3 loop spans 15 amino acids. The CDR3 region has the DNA TGTGCCAGCAGTGAAGGCCTAGCGGGAGAGGATACGCAGTATTTT. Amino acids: CASSEGLAGEDTQYF.

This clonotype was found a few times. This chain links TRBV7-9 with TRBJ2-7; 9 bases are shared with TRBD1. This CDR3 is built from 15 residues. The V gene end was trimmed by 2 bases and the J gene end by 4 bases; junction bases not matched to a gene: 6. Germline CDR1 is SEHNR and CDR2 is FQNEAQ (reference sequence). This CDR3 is CASSLYGTGRYEQYF. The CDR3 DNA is TGTGCCAGCAGCTTATATGGGACAGGGAGGTACGAGCAGTACTTC.

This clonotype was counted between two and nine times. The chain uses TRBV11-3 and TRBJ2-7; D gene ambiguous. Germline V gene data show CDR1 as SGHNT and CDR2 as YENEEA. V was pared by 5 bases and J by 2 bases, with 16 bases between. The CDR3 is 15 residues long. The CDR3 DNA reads TGTGCCAGCAGCGATCCCCTTGCCGGCACCTACGAGCAGTACTTC. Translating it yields CASSDPLAGTYEQYF.

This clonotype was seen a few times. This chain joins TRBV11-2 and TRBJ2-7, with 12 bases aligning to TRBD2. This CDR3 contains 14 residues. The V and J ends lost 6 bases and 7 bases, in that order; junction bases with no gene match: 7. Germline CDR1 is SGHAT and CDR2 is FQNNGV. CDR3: CASSLGLAGREQYF. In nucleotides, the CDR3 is TGTGCCAGCAGTCTAGGACTAGCGGGACGTGAGCAGTACTTC.